The sequence of this T cell receptor beta chain was determined in a study of spatial heterogeneity in lung cancer. About the research overall: There were consistently more beta-chain sequences detected than alpha-chain sequences. Unique TCR and UMI combinations averaged more than ten appearances each in raw reads.

TCRdb reanalysed the 5' RACE reads using MiXCR and keeps one entry per CDR3 protein. The sample lists 4,000 to 5,000 distinct CDR3 sequences, around 18% occurring once. The sample's time point: sample taken at primary tumor resection. In each case, whole RNA from tumor, nontumor lung or frozen PBMC was sequenced unsorted. Donors were about 70 untreated early-stage non-small cell lung cancer patients. Sequencing was performed on normal lung tissue next to the tumor, taken at surgery. This TCR was sampled from a male donor with early-stage non-small cell lung cancer.

CDR3 amino acids: CASRRLAGAMETQYF. CDR3 DNA sequence: TGCGCCAGCAGGCGACTAGCGGGAGCCATGGAGACCCAGTACTTC. The rearrangement joins TRBV4-1 to TRBJ2-5; 12 nucleotides line up with TRBD2. This CDR3 comprises 15 residues. J was trimmed by 5 bases and V by 6 bases; bases with no gene match: 7. Germline V CDR1 and CDR2: MGHRA, YSYEKL.